This paragraph reports one TCR beta chain. The germline CDR1 and CDR2 sequences are SNHLY and FYNNEI. This CDR3 is 14 amino acids long. Germline trimming cut 7 bases from V and 7 bases from J; bases unmatched to any gene: 7. The PCR made use of 60 Vbeta and 13 Jbeta primers. The table came from immunoSEQ multiplex PCR; TCRdb's copy has only in-frame clones and leaves some out. The sample consists of 90,000 to 100,000 clones, roughly 70% of them appearing once. This record belongs to a study of cytomegalovirus exposure and HLA in healthy donors. Unrecorded immune exposure was likely among donors, who were nominally healthy when sampled.

The TCR was taken from a man between 50 and 59 years old in good health and CMV-seronegative. This chain links TRBV2 with TRBJ2-1, with 10 positions matching TRBD2. The source material was PBMCs. The CDR3 region is CASTETSGLNEQFF. CDR3 nucleotide sequence: TGTGCCAGCACAGAGACTAGCGGGTTGAATGAGCAGTTCTTC.